The clone carrying this T cell receptor (beta chain) turned up a few times. Specified treatment: oral pan-JAK inhibitor, 5-10 mg twice daily. Extracted RNA was reverse transcribed, and the resulting cDNA served as sequencing template. Assay: immunoSEQ multiplex PCR; the TCRdb copy retains only in-frame clones and omits some. The profile shows some 190,000 clones, approximately 49% of them singletons. The sample is drawn from a study of CD8+ T cells in alopecia areata. On the study more broadly: Those treated were given oral tofacitinib at 5 to 10 mg twice daily.

The receptor was derived from a human donor with alopecia areata. The sequenced sample was CD8+ T cells sorted from blood, obtained around week 54, from a patient treated with tofacitinib.

The CDR3 loop reads CASGPWGTGELFF. The CDR3 region has the DNA TGTGCCAGCGGCCCCTGGGGGACCGGGGAGCTGTTTTTT. V is TRBV5-4 and J is TRBJ2-2; D may correspond to TRBD1 or TRBD2 (5 bases each). V lost 7 bases and J 5 bases, leaving 12 bases between the germline ends. The CDR3 runs 13 residues. The germline gives CDR1 SGHNT, CDR2 YYREEE (reference sequence).